This note documents a single T cell receptor (beta chain) sequence. The data belong to a study of monozygotic twins with inflammatory bowel disease. Nested amplification of TCRalpha and TCRbeta cDNA involved two PCRs of approximately 16 and 10 cycles. Using the 5' RACE reads, TCRdb records one entry per CDR3 protein without DNA. This sample's table has about 300,000 distinct CDR3 sequences. No sorting of T cells preceded isolation of total RNA from whole blood. Germline loops: CDR1 DFQATT, CDR2 SNEGSKA (reference sequence). This CDR3 region has 15 residues. Sequenced: blood. The chain is built from TRBV20-1 and TRBJ2-2; TCRdb picks TRBD1, but there is no DNA to check that call. This receptor was identified in a human donor with ulcerative colitis or Crohn's disease, or a healthy co-twin of an affected twin (not recorded which). The CDR3 loop reads CSARGGQSNTGELFF.